Listed below are T cell receptor beta chains from one sample, sequenced in a study of cytomegalovirus exposure and HLA in healthy donors. The protocol was immunoSEQ multiplex PCR, while the TCRdb copy is restricted to in-frame clones and leaves out a portion. Of hundreds of thousands of clones listed, over 75% were seen once; the top ten hold 0.2% to 0.25%. Material: PBMCs. Source of these receptors: a girl aged 2-10 years in good health and CMV-seronegative. Both conserved end residues are part of each CDR3. The D gene is left open where the match is weak. Clone size appears in some rows only: once, few, many, or a class for an expanded clone.

d_call	v_call	clone_size	j_call	cdr3_nt	cdr3_aa
-	TRBV7-6	-	TRBJ1-1	TGTGCCAGCAGCTTAGGTTCGGCACTAGGGATCGACACTGAAGCTTTCTTT	CASSLGSALGIDTEAFF
TRBD2	TRBV7-9	-	TRBJ2-3	TGTGCCAGCAGCCCTCTGGGGGGGGTCAGCACAGATACGCAGTATTTT	CASSPLGGVSTDTQYF
-	TRBV28	-	TRBJ1-2	TGTGCCAGCAGTCCCCTAGATGGCTACACCTTC	CASSPLDGYTF
-	TRBV20-1	few	TRBJ2-3	TGCAGTGCTAGATACACAGATACGCAGTATTTT	CSARYTDTQYF
-	TRBV6-5	few	TRBJ1-1	TGTGCCAGCAGTTACTCTCAGTACACTGAAGCTTTCTTT	CASSYSQYTEAFF
TRBD1	TRBV19	-	TRBJ2-7	TGTGCCAGTAGTATAAGTGGGACAGGGGTTTTGGGGCTCTACGAGCAGTACTTC	CASSISGTGVLGLYEQYF
TRBD1	TRBV30	-	TRBJ1-2	TGTGCCTGGAGTTTTTCCGTGCAGGGGGAAGGCTACACCTTC	CAWSFSVQGEGYTF
TRBD2	TRBV4-2	few	TRBJ2-3	TGTGCCAGCAGCCAAGAACGCGGGGGGATCACAGATACGCAGTATTTT	CASSQERGGITDTQYF
TRBD1	TRBV5-6	-	TRBJ2-7	TGTGCCAGCAGCTCGGGACAGACAACCTACGAGCAGTACTTC	CASSSGQTTYEQYF
-	TRBV19	-	TRBJ1-2	TGTGCCAGTAGCCCTCTTCCGCCGGACTATGGCTACACCTTC	CASSPLPPDYGYTF
TRBD1	TRBV6-1	-	TRBJ2-1	TGTGCCAGCAGTCCCGGGACAGGGTATGAGCAGTTCTTC	CASSPGTGYEQFF
TRBD1	TRBV19	once	TRBJ2-7	TGTGCCAGTAGTCCGGGACAGGGGAGTCCCTACGAGCAGTACTTC	CASSPGQGSPYEQYF
TRBD1	TRBV6-5	few	TRBJ1-2	TGTGCCAGCAGTTACTCAGGACAGGGGTTTGGCTACACCTTC	CASSYSGQGFGYTF
TRBD1	TRBV7-2	-	TRBJ2-2	TGTGCCAGCAGCTTACGGACAGGCCGAACCGGGGAGCTGTTTTTT	CASSLRTGRTGELFF
-	TRBV4-1	once	TRBJ1-5	TGCGCCAGCAGCCAAGGGTTTGAGAATCAGCCCCAGCATTTT	CASSQGFENQPQHF
-	TRBV13	-	TRBJ1-3	TGTGCCAGCAGCTTAGGTCCACAGGGAAGCTCTGGAAACACCATATATTTT	CASSLGPQGSSGNTIYF
-	TRBV27	-	TRBJ1-4	TGTGCCAGCAGTTCCCCGAGGATTGGCGGTGAAAAACTGTTTTTT	CASSSPRIGGEKLFF
-	TRBV7-3	-	TRBJ1-5	TGTGCCAGCAGCGTTAAGGAGGGACCAGTAGTGGATCAGCCCCAGCATTTT	CASSVKEGPVVDQPQHF
-	TRBV10-1	-	TRBJ2-3	TGCGCCAGCAGTGACCCTGACAGTACAGATACGCAGTATTTT	CASSDPDSTDTQYF
TRBD1	TRBV9	once	TRBJ1-2	TGTGCCAGCAGCGCGGGACAGGGCTACTATGGCTACACCTTC	CASSAGQGYYGYTF
-	TRBV6-1	few	TRBJ1-1	TGTGCCAGCAGTGAATCATACACTGAAGCTTTCTTT	CASSESYTEAFF
TRBD1	TRBV19	-	TRBJ1-3	TGTGCCAGTAGTCCTCTAACAGGGGCCTCTGGAAACACCATATATTTT	CASSPLTGASGNTIYF
TRBD1	TRBV5-1	-	TRBJ1-6	TGCGCCAGCAGCTTGGGGAGGACAGGGAGTTCACCCCTCCACTTT	CASSLGRTGSSPLHF
TRBD1	TRBV18	-	TRBJ1-1	TGTGCCAGCTCACCCCCGGGTAGGGGGCACACCACTGAAGCTTTCTTT	CASSPPGRGHTTEAFF
TRBD1	TRBV30	-	TRBJ1-4	TGTGCCTGGAGTGTTATCAGGGGGCTCGGGATCGGCGAAAAACTGTTTTTT	CAWSVIRGLGIGEKLFF
TRBD1	TRBV2	-	TRBJ1-1	TGTGCCAGCAGTGGGGGGACAGGGACTGCCATGAACACTGAAGCTTTCTTT	CASSGGTGTAMNTEAFF
-	TRBV6-5	-	TRBJ1-2	TGTGCCAGCAGTAACAGGCTAAACTATGGCTACACCTTC	CASSNRLNYGYTF
-	TRBV6-1	-	TRBJ2-1	TGTGCCAGCAGTGAAGCGCTTCGACTAGTCCACAATGAGCAGTTCTTC	CASSEALRLVHNEQFF
TRBD1	TRBV11-2	-	TRBJ1-1	TGTGCCAGCAGCTCCCAGAAGACAGGGACGGAAGCTTTCTTT	CASSSQKTGTEAFF
TRBD1	TRBV10-2	-	TRBJ1-1	TGCGCCAGCAGTGAGTCGGGACAGGGGGCGACTGAAGCTTTCTTT	CASSESGQGATEAFF
TRBD1	TRBV27	-	TRBJ2-4	TGTGCCAGCAGTCCTCAGACAGGGACCACCAAAAACATTCAGTACTTC	CASSPQTGTTKNIQYF
-	TRBV7-9	-	TRBJ1-4	TGTGCCAGCAGCTTAAGAGGACAAGACGGTGAAAAACTGTTTTTT	CASSLRGQDGEKLFF
-	TRBV18	-	TRBJ1-4	TGTGCCAGCTCACCACGGGAGGCTGAAAAACTGTTTTTT	CASSPREAEKLFF
-	TRBV25-1	few	TRBJ2-7	TGTGCCAGCAGTTGGGGGGATCTCTACGAGCAGTACTTC	CASSWGDLYEQYF
TRBD2	TRBV30	-	TRBJ2-1	TGTGCCTGGAGTCAAGGACTAGCGGAAAACGAGCAGTTCTTC	CAWSQGLAENEQFF
-	TRBV7-9	-	TRBJ2-1	TGTGCCAGCAGCCCCCCTCGGGGGAGCTCCTACAATGAGCAGTTCTTC	CASSPPRGSSYNEQFF
TRBD1	TRBV5-1	-	TRBJ2-5	TGCGCCAGCAGCTTGCCGACAGGGGGTAGGGAGACCCAGTACTTC	CASSLPTGGRETQYF
TRBD1	TRBV19	-	TRBJ2-2	TGTGCCAGTAGTTTGGACAGGGGGACCGGGGAGCTGTTTTTT	CASSLDRGTGELFF
TRBD1	TRBV7-7	-	TRBJ2-1	TGTGCCAGCAGCCCAGGGACAGCCTACCCTTACAATGAGCAGTTCTTC	CASSPGTAYPYNEQFF
-	TRBV5-1	-	TRBJ1-1	TGCGCCAGCAGCTTGATGGGGGGAGGGAACACTGAAGCTTTCTTT	CASSLMGGGNTEAFF
TRBD1	TRBV4-1	once	TRBJ1-4	TGCGCCAGCAGCCAAGTAAGGACAGGGACGAAAAGGGGAGGCCTGTTTTTT	CASSQVRTGTKRGGLFF
TRBD1	TRBV6-5	-	TRBJ2-7	TGTGCCAGCAGTTACGGACAGGGGCCCGAGCAGTACTTC	CASSYGQGPEQYF
TRBD1	TRBV7-8	once	TRBJ2-7	TGTGCCAGCAGCTTAGGGACAGGGGCTCTGGTCTCCTACGAGCAGTACTTC	CASSLGTGALVSYEQYF
-	TRBV5-4	few	TRBJ2-2	TGTGCCAGCAGCTCCCGGACGAGGGATGACACCGGGGAGCTGTTTTTT	CASSSRTRDDTGELFF
-	TRBV5-1	-	TRBJ2-7	TGCGCCAGCAGCCGGACATCCTCCTACGAGCAGTACTTC	CASSRTSSYEQYF
-	TRBV14	-	TRBJ2-2	TGTGCCAGCAGCCCGCGGGGCGGGGAGCTGTTTTTT	CASSPRGGELFF
TRBD1	TRBV10-3	few	TRBJ1-2	TGTGCCATCAGGCTGACAGGGGGCGGCTACACCTTC	CAIRLTGGGYTF
-	TRBV14	-	TRBJ2-7	TGTGCCAGCAGCCCTAACCGGGGTCCCTACGAGCAGTACTTC	CASSPNRGPYEQYF